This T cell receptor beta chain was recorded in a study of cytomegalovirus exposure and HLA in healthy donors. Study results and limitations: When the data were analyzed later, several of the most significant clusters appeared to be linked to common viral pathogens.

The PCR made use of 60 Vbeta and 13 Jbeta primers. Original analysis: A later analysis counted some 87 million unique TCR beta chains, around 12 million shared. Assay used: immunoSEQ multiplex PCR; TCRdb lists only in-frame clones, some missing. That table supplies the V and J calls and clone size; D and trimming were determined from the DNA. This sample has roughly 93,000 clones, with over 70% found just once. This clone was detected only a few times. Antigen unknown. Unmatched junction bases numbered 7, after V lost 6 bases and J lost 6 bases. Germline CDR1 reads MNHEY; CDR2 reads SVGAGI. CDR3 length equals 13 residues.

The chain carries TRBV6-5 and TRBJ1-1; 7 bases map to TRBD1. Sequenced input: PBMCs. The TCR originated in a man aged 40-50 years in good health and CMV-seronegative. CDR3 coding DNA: TGTGCCAGCAGAGTACAGGGGATCCCTGAAGCTTTCTTT. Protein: CASRVQGIPEAFF.